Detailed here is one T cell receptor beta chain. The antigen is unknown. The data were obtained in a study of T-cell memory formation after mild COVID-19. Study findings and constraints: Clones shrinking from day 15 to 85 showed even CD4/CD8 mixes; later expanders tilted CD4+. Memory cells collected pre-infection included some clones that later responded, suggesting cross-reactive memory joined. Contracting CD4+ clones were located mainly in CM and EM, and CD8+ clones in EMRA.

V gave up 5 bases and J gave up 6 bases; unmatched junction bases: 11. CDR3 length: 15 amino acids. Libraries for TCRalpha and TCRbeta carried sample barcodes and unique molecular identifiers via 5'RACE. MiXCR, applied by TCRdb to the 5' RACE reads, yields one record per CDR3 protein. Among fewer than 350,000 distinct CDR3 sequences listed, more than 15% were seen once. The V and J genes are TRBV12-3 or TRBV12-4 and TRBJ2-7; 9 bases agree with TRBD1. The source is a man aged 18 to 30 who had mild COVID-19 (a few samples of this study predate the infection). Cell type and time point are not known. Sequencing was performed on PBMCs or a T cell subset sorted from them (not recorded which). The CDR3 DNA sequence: TGTGCCAGCAGTCCGAGGACAGGGGAGGGACGCGAGCAGTACTTC. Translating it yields CASSPRTGEGREQYF.